The source of this TCR beta chain is a study of graft-versus-host responses after intestinal transplantation. This clone appeared once. The target antigen is unknown. Its ends do not fully match the called genes, so a read error is possible. Germline V CDR1 and CDR2: SGHRS, YFSETQ. There are 14 residues in the CDR3. Produced via immunoSEQ multiplex PCR; TCRdb's table is partial and in-frame only. The table has some 97,000 clones, roughly 87% seen once. The TCR was taken from a human donor who was the organ donor for an intestinal transplant. This specimen consisted of unstimulated CD4+ T cells sorted from spleen or lymph node cells, obtained before transplant. The rearrangement uses TRBV5-1 and TRBJ1-1, with 8 nucleotides matching TRBD1. The CDR3 is CASTVQGGNTKAFF. DNA of the CDR3: TGCGCCAGCACCGTACAGGGGGGTAACACTAAAGCTTTCTTT. Using reference TRBV5-1 and TRBJ1-1 for the parts outside the CDR3, the full variable domain is KAGVTQTPRYLIKTRGQQVTLSCSPISGHRSVSWYQQTPGQGLQFLFEYFSETQRNKGNFPGRFSGRQFSNSRSEMNVSTLELGDSALYLCASTVQGGNTKAFFGQGTRLTVV.